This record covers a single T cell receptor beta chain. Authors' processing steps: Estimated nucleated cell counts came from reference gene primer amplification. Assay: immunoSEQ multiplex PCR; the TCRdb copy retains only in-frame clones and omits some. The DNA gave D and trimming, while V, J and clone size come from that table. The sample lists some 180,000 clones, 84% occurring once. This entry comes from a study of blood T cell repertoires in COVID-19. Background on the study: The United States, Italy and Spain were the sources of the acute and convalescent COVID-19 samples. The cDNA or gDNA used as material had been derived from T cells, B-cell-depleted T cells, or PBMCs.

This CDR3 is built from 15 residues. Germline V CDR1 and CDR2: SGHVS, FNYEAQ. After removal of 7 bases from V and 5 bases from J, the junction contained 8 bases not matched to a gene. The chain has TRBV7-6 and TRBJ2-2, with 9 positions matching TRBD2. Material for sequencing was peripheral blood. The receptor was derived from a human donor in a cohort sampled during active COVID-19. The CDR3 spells CASITLAGKTGELFF. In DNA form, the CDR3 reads TGTGCCAGCATAACACTAGCGGGCAAGACCGGGGAGCTGTTTTTT.